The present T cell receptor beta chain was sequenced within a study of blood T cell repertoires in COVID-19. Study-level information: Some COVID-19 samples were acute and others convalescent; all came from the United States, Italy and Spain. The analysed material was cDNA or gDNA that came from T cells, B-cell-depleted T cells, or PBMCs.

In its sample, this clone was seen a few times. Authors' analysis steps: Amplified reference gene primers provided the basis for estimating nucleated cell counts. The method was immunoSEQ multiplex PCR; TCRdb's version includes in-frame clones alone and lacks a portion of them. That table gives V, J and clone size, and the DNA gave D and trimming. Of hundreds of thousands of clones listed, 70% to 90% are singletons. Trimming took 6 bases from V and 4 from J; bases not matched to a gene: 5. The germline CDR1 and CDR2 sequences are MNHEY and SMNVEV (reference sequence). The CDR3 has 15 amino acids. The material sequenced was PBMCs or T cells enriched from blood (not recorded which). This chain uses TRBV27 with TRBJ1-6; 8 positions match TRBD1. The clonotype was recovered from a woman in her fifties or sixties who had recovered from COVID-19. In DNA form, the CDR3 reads TGTGCCAGCAGCCCCAGGGGGCTTTATAATTCACCCCTCCACTTT. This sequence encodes CASSPRGLYNSPLHF.